These T cell receptor beta chains were read from a single sample in a study of blood T cells in healthy people across ages. MiXCR was run by TCRdb on the 5' RACE reads, yielding one entry per CDR3 protein. The table has hundreds of thousands of distinct CDR3 sequences, under 45% seen once. The source material was blood. The source is a man aged 55 to 70 in good health. CDR3s include the opening cysteine and the closing phenylalanine or tryptophan. D genes are given only for firm matches.

CSARKLDAYNEQFF	NA	TRBV20-1	TRBJ2-1
CANSLDGNLNGNNEQFF	NA	TRBV11-3	TRBJ2-1
CASSFGPSGRNEQFF	TRBD2	TRBV7-2	TRBJ2-1
CSVEWRGRTEAFF	TRBD1	TRBV29-1	TRBJ1-1
CASSKILQGHGYTF	TRBD1	TRBV28	TRBJ1-2
CASSSGATDWETQYF	NA	TRBV7-6	NA
CASSQQISNSPLHF	NA	TRBV5-8	TRBJ1-6
CASSLVRGSYNSPLHF	NA	TRBV7-9	TRBJ1-6
CASSVTGRNEQFF	TRBD1	TRBV9	TRBJ2-1
CASSLNVGGYNEQFF	NA	TRBV28	TRBJ2-1
CASSQGDRVVFRNNEQFF	TRBD1	TRBV14	TRBJ2-1
CASSPTGTGIEKLFF	TRBD1	TRBV2	TRBJ1-4
CSVEDPPELGNYGYTF	NA	TRBV29-1	TRBJ1-2
CASRDRGVGTEAFF	TRBD1	TRBV27	TRBJ1-1
CAWTGGGEQYF	TRBD2	TRBV30	TRBJ2-7
CASSYDPRQGTTTGANVLTF	NA	TRBV6-2/TRBV6-3	TRBJ2-6